This T cell receptor beta chain appears in the sequencing data of a study of T cell responses to AZD1222 COVID-19 vaccine. The CDR3 covers 14 residues. The germline V gene has CDR1 MNHEY and CDR2 SMNVEV (reference sequence). The V end was cut by 6 bases, the J end by 3 bases, with 12 bases between. TCRdb keeps only in-frame clones here, not all; method: immunoSEQ multiplex PCR. The table lists under 200,000 clones, approximately 90% of them singletons. Study results and caveats: A reported finding is that nearly half of spike-specific TCRs target unmutated variant regions.

Concerning this clone itself: Antigen specificity is unknown.

The source of this sequence is an adult in good health. The sequencing here drew on peripheral blood, taken on day 0 of AZD1222 vaccination. This chain connects TRBV27 to TRBJ2-1; D may be TRBD2 (5 bases). The CDR3 loop reads CASSDYDLYNEQFF. The CDR3 DNA follows: TGTGCCAGCAGCGACTATGACCTCTACAATGAGCAGTTCTTC.